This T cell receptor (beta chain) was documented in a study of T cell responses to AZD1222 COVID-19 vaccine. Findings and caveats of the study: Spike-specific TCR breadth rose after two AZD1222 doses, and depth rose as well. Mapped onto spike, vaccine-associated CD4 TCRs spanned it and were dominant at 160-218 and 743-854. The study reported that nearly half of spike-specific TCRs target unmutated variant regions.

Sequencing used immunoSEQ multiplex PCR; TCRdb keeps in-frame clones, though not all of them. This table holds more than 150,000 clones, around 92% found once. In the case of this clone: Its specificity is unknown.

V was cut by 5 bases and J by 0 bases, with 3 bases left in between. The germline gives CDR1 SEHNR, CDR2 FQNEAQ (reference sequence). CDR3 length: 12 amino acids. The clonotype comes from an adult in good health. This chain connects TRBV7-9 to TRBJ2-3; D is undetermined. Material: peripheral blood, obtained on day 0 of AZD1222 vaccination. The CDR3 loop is CASSPSTDTQYF. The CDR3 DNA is TGTGCCAGCAGCCCAAGCACAGATACGCAGTATTTT.